The clone carrying this T cell receptor (beta chain) is hyperexpanded in the sample. The antigen is unknown. As to treatment: roughly ten-day PBMC culture with coronavirus spike peptide pools or control peptides (ViraFEST assay). Researchers collected the unexposed donor's CD4+ T cells before the COVID-19 pandemic (2011-2018). Negative selection isolated the CD4+ T cells once the cells had been cultured for 10 days. The record originates from a study of vaccination and CD4 T cells after COVID-19. Cultured CD4+ T-cell DNA underwent Oncomine TCR Beta short-read sequencing. The source of extracted genomic DNA was cultured CD4+ T cells. TCRdb recomputed calls from the PCR reads with MiXCR, one row per CDR3 protein. This table holds some 7,000 distinct CDR3 sequences, about 32% found once. The clonotype originates from a human donor in good health. The sample was CD4+ T cells from blood, cultured in vitro.

CDR3: CSALDRKQYF. CDR3 DNA sequence: TGCAGTGCGTTGGACAGAAAGCAGTATTTT. The chain combines TRBV20-1 with TRBJ2-3; D may be TRBD1 (6 bases). The CDR3 is 10 amino acids. Trimming removed 6 bases from V and 11 bases from J, with 12 bases in between. CDR1 and CDR2 from the germline V gene are DFQATT and SNEGSKA (reference sequence).